This T cell receptor beta chain was obtained from a study of human T cells and chemical hapten exposure. At the level of the study: Each patch test put 0.01% DPC on the upper back, and results were read at 6 days. From small differences in pooled library volume came most of the variation in per-sample TCR yields. The study enrolled mostly female patients with alopecia areata, totalis or universalis. Study observations and caveats: Having alopecia, donors may respond immunologically unlike healthy people.

CDR3 length: 14 residues. Trimming shortened V by 3 bases and J by 4 bases, and 9 bases separated the two germline ends. CDR1 is MNHEY and CDR2 is SMNVEV in the germline V gene (reference sequence). For this clonotype: No antigen is known for it.

TCRdb itself ran the RACE reads through MiXCR, one entry per CDR3 protein. In the table there are about 120,000 distinct CDR3 sequences, roughly 13% of which are singletons. This sample's time point: patch test 1, 2 weeks after DPC sensitization. As to treatment: therapeutic diphenylcyclopropenone sensitization with weekly scalp DPC. Sample: whole blood, taken in connection with sensitization to the hapten diphenylcyclopropenone (DPC). The TCR sequence derives from a man younger than 30 with alopecia areata. Some clones in this sample may be carry-over from other donors' samples. The rearrangement joins TRBV27 to TRBJ2-2; no clear D gene. CDR3 in amino acids: CASSLDRITGELFF. In DNA, the CDR3 is TGTGCCAGCAGTTTGGACCGGATCACCGGGGAGCTGTTTTTT.